Presented here are 23 T cell receptor beta chains from one specimen sequenced in a study of shared clonotypes between healthy human individuals. Using immunoSEQ multiplex PCR, the repertoire was profiled, and TCRdb retains in-frame clones only, with some absent. The sample shows approximately 500,000 clones, approximately 95% of them seen only once. Sequences were obtained from naive CD4+ T cells sorted from blood. Indicated subset: CD45RA+ positively selected. The source is a woman aged 25 to 39 in good health.

As concerns this clone: The same CDR3 is also encoded by other DNA sequences in this sample. The V and J genes are TRBV5-1 and TRBJ2-5; perhaps TRBD2 as D (6 bases). Trimming removed 0 bases from V and 5 bases from J, with 8 bases in between. The CDR3 consists of 13 residues. CDR1 and CDR2 from the germline V gene are SGHRS and YFSETQ. The CDR3 coding sequence is TGCGCCAGCAGCTTGGCAGGGAGGGAGACCCAGTACTTC. Its translation is CASSLAGRETQYF.

This chain joins TRBV6-1 and TRBJ2-7, with 9 bases that match TRBD1. The germline V gene encodes CDR1 MNHNS and CDR2 SASEGT. This CDR3 is 15 amino acids long. V trimming: 6 bases; J trimming: 0 bases; junction bases outside the gene matches: 6. CDR3 amino acids: CASRLSGQGSYEQYF. CDR3 DNA: TGTGCCAGCAGACTCTCGGGACAGGGCTCCTACGAGCAGTACTTC.

This chain links TRBV6-5 with TRBJ2-7; 7 bases match TRBD1. V was pared by 2 bases and J by 4 bases, with 5 bases of the junction left unmatched. Germline-derived CDR1 and CDR2 are MNHEY and SVGAGI. CDR3 length: 14 residues. The chain's CDR3 is CASSYAEGAYEQYF. The CDR3 DNA reads TGTGCCAGCAGTTACGCTGAGGGGGCTTACGAGCAGTACTTC.

For this clone: Distinct nucleotide sequences in the sample also encode this CDR3. V gene TRBV18 combines with J gene TRBJ2-1; TRBD2 matches 15 bases. CDR3 length equals 16 residues. Germline CDR1 is KGHSH and CDR2 is LQKENI. With V trimmed by 3 bases and J by 7 bases, 4 bases remained unmatched. The CDR3 loop reads CASSPPGLAGGNEQFF. In DNA, the CDR3 is TGTGCCAGCTCACCGCCGGGACTAGCGGGAGGAAATGAGCAGTTCTTC. The complete variable domain, with remaining parts taken from reference TRBV18 and TRBJ2-1, reads NAGVMQNPRHLVRRRGQEARLRCSPMKGHSHVYWYRQLPEEGLKFMVYLQKENIIDESGMPKERFSAEFPKEGPSILRIQQVVRGDSAAYFCASSPPGLAGGNEQFFGPGTRLTVL.

The genes are TRBV6-4 and TRBJ2-5; D unclear. Germline assignment: CDR1 MRHNA and CDR2 SNTAGT. CDR3 length equals 14 residues. V was pared by 2 bases and J by 1 base, with 8 bases between. CDR3 loop: CASSDESGQETQYF. The CDR3 DNA is TGTGCCAGCAGTGACGAGTCGGGCCAAGAGACCCAGTACTTC.

The chain combines TRBV4-1 with TRBJ2-7, with D possibly matching TRBD1 (5 bases). V lost 2 bases and J 2 bases, leaving 13 bases between the germline ends. Germline values: CDR1 MGHRA, CDR2 YSYEKL. This CDR3 is 15 amino acids long. The CDR3, as DNA: TGCGCCAGCAGCCAACCTACCACAGGCGCCTACGAGCAGTACTTC. Translation: CASSQPTTGAYEQYF.

This clone was counted a single time. The chain is built from TRBV5-1 and TRBJ2-7; D might be TRBD2 (6 bases). Germline CDR1 reads SGHRS; CDR2 reads YFSETQ. The CDR3 extends over 15 amino acids. The germline V and J ends were trimmed by 0 bases and 2 bases, with 12 bases remaining between them. The CDR3 is CASSLDQRVTYEQYF. The CDR3 region has the DNA TGCGCCAGCAGCTTGGATCAGCGGGTTACCTACGAGCAGTACTTC.

V is TRBV7-9 and J is TRBJ2-3, with 8 bases aligning to TRBD2. The CDR3 spans 15 residues. V dropped 6 bases and J dropped 2; count of bases not matched to a gene: 7. The germline gives CDR1 SEHNR, CDR2 FQNEAQ (reference sequence). CDR3 amino acids: CASSKAGAVTDTQYF. CDR3 nucleotides: TGTGCCAGCAGTAAAGCGGGAGCCGTCACAGATACGCAGTATTTT. The full variable domain, rest sourced from reference TRBV7-9 and TRBJ2-3, is DTGVSQNPRHKITKRGQNVTFRCDPISEHNRLYWYRQTLGQGPEFLTYFQNEAQLEKSRLLSDRFSAERPKGSFSTLEIQRTEQGDSAMYLCASSKAGAVTDTQYFGPGTRLTVL.

This clone was seen a handful of times. This chain links TRBV30 with TRBJ1-4; maybe TRBD1 (5 bases). The CDR3 has 11 residues. From germline, CDR1 is GTSNPN and CDR2 SVGIG (reference sequence). The V end lost 4 bases, the J end lost 10 bases, and 10 bases lay between the germline ends. The CDR3 bases are TGTGCCTGGACCGGCGGGGGAAAACTGTTTTTT. Amino acids: CAWTGGGKLFF.

The chain couples TRBV7-6 to TRBJ2-1; 8 nucleotides line up with TRBD1. The V and J ends lost 3 bases and 12 bases, in that order; junction bases with no gene match: 7. CDR1 and CDR2 (germline): SGHVS, FNYEAQ. CDR3 size: 13 residues. The CDR3 sequence: CASSFGTQGGQFF. In DNA form, the CDR3 reads TGTGCCAGCAGCTTCGGGACACAGGGGGGGCAGTTCTTC.

The chain joins TRBV15 to TRBJ2-3; D not resolved. Germline CDR1 LNHNV, CDR2 YYDKDF (reference sequence). V lost 5 bases to trimming and J lost 6 bases, with 18 bases between them. The CDR3 sequence is 15 residues long. CDR3 loop: CATSPLLVRPDTQYF. CDR3 DNA: TGTGCCACCAGCCCCCTACTGGTGAGGCCCGATACGCAGTATTTT.

This sequence joins TRBV7-8 and TRBJ2-2; D may be TRBD2 (6 bases). V lost 7 bases, J lost 4 bases, and 13 bases lay in between. CDR1 is SGHVS, CDR2 FQNEAQ, per germline. This CDR3 is 14 amino acids long. DNA of the CDR3: TGTGCCAGCATCCTGGACTACCCCACCGGGGAGCTGTTTTTT. Its translation is CASILDYPTGELFF.

The chain is built from TRBV10-3 and TRBJ2-3; D call uncertain. Trimming cost V 0 bases and J 0 bases, with 10 bases left between them. Germline CDR1 reads ENHRY; CDR2 reads SYGVKD. CDR3 length: 16 amino acids. As DNA, the CDR3 is TGTGCCATCAGTGAGTCGAACTTTCCTAGCACAGATACGCAGTATTTT. It encodes CAISESNFPSTDTQYF.

The table lists this clone with a count of one. The DNA for the CDR3 is TGTGCCAGCAGCTTAGGGGGGAACTATGGCTACACCTTC. This gives the protein CASSLGGNYGYTF. This sequence joins TRBV7-2 and TRBJ1-2, with D possibly TRBD1 on 5 matching bases. The germline gives CDR1 SGHTA, CDR2 FQGNSA. With 1 base removed from V and 2 bases from J, the gap between germline ends came to 5 bases. The CDR3 has 13 amino acids.

The rearrangement joins TRBV11-2 to TRBJ2-1; 9 nucleotides match TRBD2. This CDR3 has 15 residues. CDR1 is SGHAT, CDR2 FQNNGV, per germline. V lost 5 bases, J lost 9 bases, and 11 bases stayed unmatched. CDR3 protein: CASSHRASGTGEQFF. The CDR3 DNA reads TGTGCCAGCAGCCACCGGGCTAGCGGGACGGGTGAGCAGTTCTTC.

V is TRBV30 and J is TRBJ2-6; a weak D match, TRBD2 (5 bases). The CDR3 totals 16 residues. CDR1 is GTSNPN and CDR2 is SVGIG in the germline V gene (reference sequence). The ends were cut back, 3 bases at V and 0 bases at J, with 12 bases in the middle. The chain's CDR3 is CAWSDIASSGANVLTF. In DNA, the CDR3 is TGTGCCTGGAGCGACATAGCGAGCTCTGGGGCCAACGTCCTGACTTTC.

This rearrangement joins TRBV15 to TRBJ1-1; D uncertain. Germline V gene lookup returns CDR1 LNHNV and CDR2 YYDKDF (reference sequence). Trimming removed 1 base from V and 3 bases from J, with 3 bases in between. The CDR3 sequence is 12 residues long. CDR3 coding DNA: TGTGCCACCAGCAGAGGATACACTGAAGCTTTCTTT. Protein product: CATSRGYTEAFF.

The chain combines TRBV6-6 with TRBJ1-1; TRBD1 agrees at 8 bases. The V segment lost 5 bases and the J segment 5 bases; nucleotides outside the gene matches: 13. The germline V gene has CDR1 MNHNY and CDR2 SVGAGI (reference sequence). The CDR3 runs to 16 residues. The CDR3 region is CASSPGGGRGLTEAFF. For the CDR3, the DNA is TGTGCCAGCAGTCCAGGGGGGGGCAGGGGGCTTACTGAAGCTTTCTTT.

This clone was detected only once. V gene TRBV7-8 combines with J gene TRBJ1-2; D unresolved. This CDR3 is built from 13 residues. V was pared by 8 bases and J by 7 bases, with 17 bases between. Germline lookup yields CDR1 SGHVS and CDR2 FQNEAQ. The DNA for the CDR3 is TGTGCCAGCGGGCGAAGCCCGCTCGGTGGCTACACCTTC. Translating it yields CASGRSPLGGYTF.

The chain's CDR3 is CASSVRSSAYNEQFF. The DNA of the CDR3 is TGTGCCAGCAGCGTGAGGAGTAGCGCCTACAATGAGCAGTTCTTC. V and J are TRBV9 and TRBJ2-1, with D maybe TRBD2 (5 bases). CDR3 length: 15 amino acids. Trimming took off 2 bases at V and 2 bases at J, with 11 bases between the two ends. The V gene's germline CDR1 is SGDLS and CDR2 YYNGEE.

The gene calls are TRBV10-3 and TRBJ2-3, with D perhaps matching TRBD1 (6 bases). This CDR3 spans 18 amino acids. The ends were cut back, 6 bases at V and 1 base at J, with 23 bases in the middle. Germline CDR1 and CDR2: ENHRY and SYGVKD. For the CDR3, the DNA is TGTGCCATCAGCGGATCGGGCCGGGACAAAAAGGGCACAGATACGCAGTATTTT. Protein sequence: CAISGSGRDKKGTDTQYF.

The chain recombines TRBV30 with TRBJ1-5, with D unclear. This CDR3 comprises 15 residues. Between the trimmed V and J ends, which lost 1 base and 2 bases, there was a span of 12 bases. Germline V lookup: CDR1 GTSNPN, CDR2 SVGIG (reference sequence). The CDR3 sequence: CAWSAKSGGNQPQHF. The CDR3 DNA is TGTGCCTGGAGTGCCAAATCCGGGGGCAATCAGCCCCAGCATTTT.

The CDR3 DNA is TGTGCCAGCAGAGGGTCGGGGCAGGGGGTCTACGAGCAGTACTTC. Its translation is CASRGSGQGVYEQYF. V usage is TRBV2 and J usage is TRBJ2-7, with 7 nucleotides matching TRBD1. The CDR3 runs to 15 residues. Trimming at V came to 6 bases and at J to 3 bases, leaving 11 bases not matched to a gene. Germline CDR1 reads SNHLY; CDR2 reads FYNNEI.